These T cell receptor beta chains were read from a single sample in a study of cytomegalovirus exposure and HLA in healthy donors. Profiling relied on immunoSEQ multiplex PCR, and the TCRdb table lists in-frame clones only, not all of them. The sample consists of about 170,000 clones, about 62% of them appearing once. The sequenced sample consisted of PBMCs. Receptor source: a middle-aged man in good health and CMV-seronegative. Both conserved end residues are part of each CDR3. The D gene is left open where the match is weak. Some rows have no size entry. The others give once, few or many, or a class for an expanded clone.

v_call,clone_size,j_call,d_call,cdr3_aa,cdr3_nt
TRBV28,.,TRBJ2-7,TRBD2,CASIPRAGIAYEQYF,TGTGCCAGCATCCCCCGAGCGGGGATTGCATACGAGCAGTACTTC
TRBV2,once,TRBJ2-1,TRBD2,CASRTSVYNEQFF,TGTGCCTCCAGGACTAGCGTCTACAATGAGCAGTTCTTC
TRBV7-2,.,TRBJ2-5,TRBD2,CASSRLAGRQETQYF,TGTGCCAGCAGCCGTCTAGCGGGGCGCCAAGAGACCCAGTACTTC
TRBV30,few,TRBJ1-6,TRBD1,CAWSQGAESPLHF,TGTGCCTGGAGTCAGGGGGCGGAATCACCCCTCCACTTT
TRBV7-9,.,TRBJ2-2,.,CASSREVTGELFF,TGTGCCAGCAGCAGAGAGGTGACCGGGGAGCTGTTTTTT
TRBV19,.,TRBJ2-3,TRBD1,CASSPDRGRPGDTQYF,TGTGCCAGTAGTCCCGACAGGGGGCGCCCCGGAGATACGCAGTATTTT
TRBV9,once,TRBJ1-1,TRBD1,CASSAGQGNTEAFF,TGTGCCAGCAGCGCGGGACAGGGGAACACTGAAGCTTTCTTT
TRBV6-1,few,TRBJ1-2,.,CASSPGGTDYGYTF,TGTGCCAGCAGTCCAGGAGGGACCGACTATGGCTACACCTTC
TRBV30,.,TRBJ1-5,TRBD1,CAWSVNYPGGGQPQHF,TGTGCCTGGAGTGTCAATTACCCAGGGGGAGGTCAGCCCCAGCATTTT
TRBV10-3,few,TRBJ2-5,.,CAISLEGLEETQYF,TGTGCCATCAGCCTCGAAGGACTTGAAGAGACCCAGTACTTC
TRBV6-1,.,TRBJ2-7,.,CASSAGGNYEQYF,TGTGCCAGCAGCGCCGGGGGAAATTACGAGCAGTACTTC
TRBV6-6,.,TRBJ2-6,.,CASSNRVSGANVLTF,TGTGCCAGCAGTAACAGGGTATCTGGGGCCAACGTCCTGACTTTC